The rows below give T cell receptor beta chains drawn from one sample of a study of human T cells and chemical hapten exposure. TCRdb recomputed calls from the RACE reads with MiXCR, one row per CDR3 protein. The data show 85,000 to 95,000 distinct CDR3 sequences, about 10% seen once. Specimen: whole blood, collected in connection with sensitization to the hapten diphenylcyclopropenone (DPC). The receptors were sampled from a man aged 40-50 years with alopecia areata. Some clones in this sample may be carry-over from other donors' samples. Both conserved end residues are part of each CDR3. D genes are given only for firm matches. Where a row states a size, it is once, few, many or the class of an expanded clone; other rows omit it.

.	TRBV7-3	.	TRBJ2-3	TGTGCCAGCAGCTCATCAGGGGCTCGAGGGACAGATACGCAGTATTTT	CASSSSGARGTDTQYF
.	TRBV7-9	.	TRBJ2-3	TGTGCCAGCAGCGCCCGGGAGTCAGATACGCAGTATTTT	CASSARESDTQYF
.	TRBV5-1	few	TRBJ2-1	TGCGCCAGCAGCTTAGGGGGGGGGAAGATCTTC	CASSLGGGKIF
TRBD1	TRBV2	few	TRBJ2-4	TGTGCCAGCAGTTGGGACAGGTTGGCCGAAAACATTCAGTACTTC	CASSWDRLAENIQYF
TRBD2	TRBV5-5	few	TRBJ2-2	TGTGCCAGCAGTGAGGGCGGGAGGGCAACCGGGGAGCTGTTTTTT	CASSEGGRATGELFF
TRBD1	TRBV20-1	.	TRBJ1-6	TGCAGTGCTCAAGACAGGGGAGAGGAATCCCTCCACTTT	CSAQDRGEESLHF
TRBD1	TRBV5-4	.	TRBJ2-3	TGTGCCAGCAGCCCTTGGACAGGGTCAGATACGCAGTATTTT	CASSPWTGSDTQYF
TRBD1	TRBV28	few	TRBJ1-6	TGTGCCAGCAGTTTGACAGGGGGCCGGTCACCCCTCCACTTT	CASSLTGGRSPLHF
.	TRBV29-1	.	TRBJ2-5	TGCAGCCTGCAGAGACGCGGAACCGTCGAGACCCAGTACTTC	CSLQRRGTVETQYF
.	TRBV29-1	many	TRBJ1-2	TGCAGCGTTGGAGGACAAATCTATGGCTACACCTTC	CSVGGQIYGYTF
.	TRBV27	few	TRBJ1-5	TGTGCCAGCAGTTTCGGCGGATACAATCAGCCCCAGCATTTT	CASSFGGYNQPQHF
TRBD2	TRBV20-1	many	TRBJ2-7	TGCAGTGCCCAGACTAGCGGGAGAGCTGAGCAGTACTTC	CSAQTSGRAEQYF
.	TRBV20-1	few	TRBJ1-4	TGCAGTGCTAGAGATGCCCGGTCCGATAATGAAAAACTGTTTTTT	CSARDARSDNEKLFF
.	TRBV20-1	.	TRBJ1-2	TGCAGTGCTAGAGCCCGGCAGCTAAATAACTATGGCTACACCTTC	CSARARQLNNYGYTF
.	TRBV7-9	.	TRBJ2-2	TGTGCCAGCAGCTTAGCATCTAAATTTGTGAACACCGGGGAGCTGTTTTTT	CASSLASKFVNTGELFF
.	TRBV30	.	TRBJ2-7	TGTGCTTGGAAGCTACAGGGATACGAGCAGTACTTC	CAWKLQGYEQYF
TRBD2	TRBV7-3	.	TRBJ2-1	TGTGCCAGCAGCCCCCCCCGACTAGCGGGAGTAACCTCCCGGGATGAGCAGTTCTTC	CASSPPRLAGVTSRDEQFF
.	TRBV28	few	TRBJ2-5	TGTGCCACGGGGAGCGAGCTGAAGACCCAGTACTTC	CATGSELKTQYF
.	TRBV7-9	.	TRBJ2-7	TGTGCCAGCAGCTTGGGGGGTCACATCGAGCAGTACTTC	CASSLGGHIEQYF
.	TRBV12-3/TRBV12-4	many	TRBJ1-5	TGTGCCAGCAGTTTAGGGGCCGCGGGTCAGCCCCAGCATTTT	CASSLGAAGQPQHF
TRBD1	TRBV28	many	TRBJ1-2	TGTGCCAGCCTGGGACAGAAGAGATATGGCTACACCTTC	CASLGQKRYGYTF
.	TRBV11-3	many	TRBJ2-1	TGTGCCAGCAGCTTAGAAGGGATACATGAGCAGTTCTTC	CASSLEGIHEQFF
TRBD1	TRBV2	many	TRBJ2-4	TGTGCCAGCAGGTTCAGGGGGCCGCGAAACATTCAGTACTTC	CASRFRGPRNIQYF
TRBD1	TRBV20-1	.	TRBJ2-5	TGCAGTGCTAGAGATCTCTCAAGAACAGGGGGAGAGACCCAGTACTTC	CSARDLSRTGGETQYF
.	TRBV12-3/TRBV12-4	.	TRBJ2-4	TGTGCCAGCACCCGGAGGGGCTCCTCTGCAAACATTCAGTACTTC	CASTRRGSSANIQYF
TRBD2	TRBV5-1	few	TRBJ2-3	TGCGCCAGCAGCCCGGGGACTAGCGCCAGCACAGATACGCAGTATTTT	CASSPGTSASTDTQYF
TRBD1	TRBV20-1	.	TRBJ2-5	TGCAGTGCTAGTACCCCCGGGACAGCAGAAGAGACCCAGTACTTC	CSASTPGTAEETQYF
.	TRBV14	.	TRBJ2-3	TGTGCCAGCAGTCAGGACCCTACAGATACGCAGTATTTT	CASSQDPTDTQYF
TRBD2	TRBV3-1	.	TRBJ2-1	TGTGCCAGCAGCCACCTAGCGGGAGGAATCAATGAGCAGTTCTTC	CASSHLAGGINEQFF
.	TRBV25-1	.	TRBJ2-3	TGTGCCAGCAGTGAATCTACCGGCACAGATACGCAGTATTTT	CASSESTGTDTQYF
TRBD2	TRBV30	few	TRBJ2-1	TGTGCAGCCCTAGCGGGAGGGCCCAATGAGCAGTTCTTC	CAALAGGPNEQFF
.	TRBV28	many	TRBJ2-4	TGTGCCAGCAGTTTTGAGGGAATTGACAACGGGGCCAAAAACATTCAGTACTTC	CASSFEGIDNGAKNIQYF
TRBD2	TRBV12-3/TRBV12-4	.	TRBJ2-1	TGTGCCAGCAGACCTAGCGGTTCCCCTCCCCCGTTCTTC	CASRPSGSPPPFF
TRBD1	TRBV2	.	TRBJ2-4	TGTGCCAGCACTGGACAGGGGGCAATCAAAAACATTCAGTACTTC	CASTGQGAIKNIQYF
.	TRBV20-1	many	TRBJ1-1	TGCAGTGCTAGAGTCTGGGGAGACATGAACACTGAAGCTTTCTTT	CSARVWGDMNTEAFF
.	TRBV12-3/TRBV12-4	many	TRBJ1-2	TGTGCCAGCAGTCTTGCCCCCTCTCATGGCTACACCTTC	CASSLAPSHGYTF
TRBD1	TRBV30	few	TRBJ1-1	TGTGCCTGGACAGGACAGGGGGTCTCTGAAGCTTTCTTT	CAWTGQGVSEAFF
.	TRBV28	few	TRBJ1-6	TGTGCCAGCAGGGTTGGGCGGTCACCCCTCCACTTT	CASRVGRSPLHF
TRBD2	TRBV24-1	many	TRBJ2-1	TGTGCCACCAGTGATCGGACTAGCGGGAGGTTGTACAATGAGCAGTTCTTC	CATSDRTSGRLYNEQFF
.	TRBV9	.	TRBJ1-5	TGTGCCAGCAGCGTAGGAGGGGTTCAGCCCCAGCATTTT	CASSVGGVQPQHF
.	TRBV7-2	few	TRBJ2-6	TGTGCCAGCAGCCCCCAGGGAACGTCTGGGGCCAACGTCCTGACTTTC	CASSPQGTSGANVLTF
.	TRBV28	few	TRBJ2-5	TGTGCCAGCAGTTTCGGGACTCAGGTGTGGGCCCAGTACTTC	CASSFGTQVWAQYF
.	TRBV9	.	TRBJ1-5	TGTGCCAGCAGCGGGCTGGACACCGATCAGCCCCAGCATTTT	CASSGLDTDQPQHF
TRBD1	TRBV20-1	many	TRBJ1-1	TGCAGTGCCTGGGACAGGAACACTGAAGCTTTCTTT	CSAWDRNTEAFF
TRBD2	TRBV7-9	few	TRBJ2-5	TGTGCCAGCAGCTTAGGCGGGAGGGCGGAAGAGACCCAGTACTTC	CASSLGGRAEETQYF
.	TRBV5-5	.	TRBJ1-1	TGTGCCAGCAAGGAGGGTCCAGTGAACACTGAAGCTTTCTTT	CASKEGPVNTEAFF
.	TRBV4-3	many	TRBJ2-6	TGCGCCAGCAGCCAAGAACAGGACGCCTCTGGGGCCAACGTCCTGACTTTC	CASSQEQDASGANVLTF
.	TRBV7-9	.	TRBJ1-5	TGTGCCAGCAGCTTGGACCGCGCCAATCAGCCCCAGCATTTT	CASSLDRANQPQHF
.	TRBV9	few	TRBJ1-4	TGTGCCAGCAGCGTAGAAGGGACTGGGGAAAAACTGTTTTTT	CASSVEGTGEKLFF
TRBD2	TRBV10-3	many	TRBJ2-3	TGTGCCATCAGTGCGACTAGCGGGAGGACAGATACGCAGTATTTT	CAISATSGRTDTQYF
TRBD2	TRBV10-3	many	TRBJ2-1	TGTGCCATCAGTCAACGTCTCGGGGGGAGCTCCTACAATGAGCAGTTCTTC	CAISQRLGGSSYNEQFF
TRBD1	TRBV7-2	many	TRBJ2-4	TGTGCCAGCAGCTTAGGGACAGGCATTGGGGTCAAAAACATTCAGTACTTC	CASSLGTGIGVKNIQYF
.	TRBV24-1	few	TRBJ1-5	TGTGCCACCAGTGAACCCGACAGTGGCAATCAGCCCCAGCATTTT	CATSEPDSGNQPQHF